Following are 32 T cell receptor beta chains from one sample sequenced in a study of CD8+CD57+ T cells in acquired aplastic anemia. TCR beta VDJ and CDR3 were profiled, and genomic DNA was the template. Each CDR3 protein gets one entry after TCRdb re-called the reads with MiXCR. The sample gives around 160,000 distinct CDR3 sequences, roughly 48% of which show up once; about 2.8% is in the top ten. An expansion of CD8+CD57+ cells by flow cytometry had been shown in patients chosen for sequencing. Sequenced: sorted CD4+, CD8+, or CD8+CD57+ T cells (not recorded which) from PBMCs. All receptors derive from a human donor with aplastic anemia.

V is TRBV10-3 and J is TRBJ2-1, with 7 bases aligning to TRBD1. This CDR3 region has 14 residues. The V gene end was trimmed by 3 bases and the J gene end by 9 bases; junction bases not matched to a gene: 8. The germline CDR1 and CDR2 sequences are ENHRY and SYGVKD. CDR3 sequence (DNA): TGTGCCATCAGTGATGGGACAGTTGTTGGTGAGCAGTTCTTC. Translated: CAISDGTVVGEQFF.

The J gene is TRBJ2-7, the V gene TRBV20-1, with 8 bases lining up with TRBD2. Losses at the gene ends were 3 bases for V and 0 bases for J; bases not matched to a gene: 1. The CDR3 extends over 13 amino acids. Germline loops: CDR1 DFQATT, CDR2 SNEGSKA (reference sequence). The CDR3 region has the DNA TGCAGTGCTAGGACTAGCGTCTCCTACGAGCAGTACTTC. It encodes CSARTSVSYEQYF.

This chain connects TRBV7-8 to TRBJ2-7; unclear D gene. Germline V CDR1 and CDR2: SGHVS, FQNEAQ. Trimming took off 5 bases at V and 7 bases at J, with 9 bases between the two ends. The CDR3 contains 11 residues. CDR3 nucleotides: TGTGCCAGCAGCCCCCGCGTGGAGCAGTACTTC. It is translated as CASSPRVEQYF.

Of note for this clonotype: Germline is not matched at one junction end, which may reflect a read error. The chain has TRBV15 and TRBJ2-5; TRBD2 agrees at 8 bases. Per the germline V gene, CDR1 is LNHNV and CDR2 is YYDKDF (reference sequence). This CDR3 contains 15 residues. CDR3: CATGREVAGRETQYF. The CDR3 DNA reads TGTGCCACCGGCAGAGAAGTAGCGGGGAGAGAGACCCAGTACTTC.

This clonotype was observed many times. The CDR3 DNA reads as TGTGCCAGCAGCCCCGCTAGGGGAGAGACCCAGTACTTC. Translating gives CASSPARGETQYF. The chain joins TRBV9 to TRBJ2-5; tentatively, D is TRBD1 (5 bases). Trimming shortened V by 4 bases and J by 4 bases, and 11 bases separated the two germline ends. Germline V gene data show CDR1 as SGDLS and CDR2 as YYNGEE. There are 13 residues in the CDR3.

Turning to this clonotype: This may arise from a read error, as a much more abundant clone is one base away. The rearrangement uses TRBV9 and TRBJ2-1; TRBD2 aligns across 10 bases. Germline loops: CDR1 SGDLS, CDR2 YYNGEE. This CDR3 contains 15 residues. CDR3: CASTVGLAVNNEQLF. The CDR3 DNA reads TGTGCCAGCACCGTCGGACTAGCGGTTAACAATGAGCAGCTCTTC.

The chain has TRBV6-4 and TRBJ1-5; perhaps TRBD1 as D (5 bases). The CDR3 spans 15 residues. Germline CDR1 reads MRHNA; CDR2 reads SNTAGT. V dropped 2 bases and J dropped 5 bases, with 13 bases sitting between them. The CDR3 reads CASSDGAGLHQPQHF. The CDR3 DNA follows: TGTGCCAGCAGTGACGGGGCAGGTCTCCATCAGCCCCAGCATTTT.

The chain employs TRBV10-3 and TRBJ2-7; TRBD2 matches 9 bases. The CDR3 is 14 residues long. Trimming removed 8 bases from V and 3 bases from J; junction bases left unmatched: 8. Germline CDR1 is ENHRY and CDR2 is SYGVKD. CDR3 DNA sequence: TGTGCCATCGGTCGGGGCGGGGGGGACTACGAGCAGTACTTC. Its translation is CAIGRGGGDYEQYF.

The sample holds a few counts of this clonotype. The rearrangement uses TRBV7-2 and TRBJ2-7; no firm D call. CDR1 is SGHTA and CDR2 is FQGNSA in the germline V gene. The CDR3 totals 13 residues. The V gene lost 1 base and the J gene lost 3 bases, with 7 bases spanning the gap. For the CDR3, the DNA is TGTGCCAGCAGCTTAGTCGTCCACTACGAGCAGTACTTC. It codes for CASSLVVHYEQYF.

This clonotype was observed many times. The rearrangement joins TRBV15 to TRBJ2-7, with 7 bases lining up with TRBD1. V lost 5 bases and J lost 6; bases outside the gene matches: 7. CDR3 length equals 13 residues. CDR1 LNHNV and CDR2 YYDKDF come from the germline V gene (reference sequence). CDR3 nucleotides: TGTGCCACCAGCGTAGGGGGCGGAGGCGAGCAGTACTTC. This sequence encodes CATSVGGGGEQYF.

The chain carries TRBV10-3 and TRBJ2-2; D gene unclear. This CDR3 spans 14 amino acids. The germline CDR1 and CDR2 sequences are ENHRY and SYGVKD. V was clipped by 0 bases and J by 10 bases, with 12 bases between them. CDR3 coding DNA: TGTGCCATCAGTGAGTCTCCGGAACATGAGGAGCTGTTTTTT. The encoded protein is CAISESPEHEELFF.

CDR3 sequence: CSVEDRGTGGNYGYTF. The CDR3 region has the DNA TGCAGCGTTGAAGATCGGGGAACAGGGGGCAACTATGGCTACACCTTC. The rearrangement joins TRBV29-1 to TRBJ1-2; 9 bases are a match to TRBD1. CDR3 length: 16 residues. The germline V gene has CDR1 SQVTM and CDR2 ANQGSEA. V shed 0 bases, J shed 2 bases, and the junction held 7 bases outside the gene matches.

The genes are TRBV25-1 and TRBJ1-2, with 7 bases fitting TRBD1. This CDR3 spans 14 amino acids. In germline, CDR1 is MGHDK, CDR2 SYGVNS. The junction had 12 bases not matched to a gene; V was cut back by 9 bases and J by 5 bases. This chain's CDR3 is CARGSKGAQYGYTF. As DNA, the CDR3 is TGTGCCAGAGGGTCGAAGGGGGCGCAATATGGCTACACCTTC.

Many counts were recorded for this clonotype. The chain joins TRBV7-6 to TRBJ1-1; D is perhaps TRBD1 (6 bases). Trimming took 5 bases from V and 5 from J, leaving 15 bases between them. Germline-derived CDR1 and CDR2 are SGHVS and FNYEAQ. This CDR3 has 14 residues. The DNA of the CDR3 is TGTGCCAGCAGCCCACAGGGCCAGGGGACTGAAGCTTTCTTT. Its protein product is CASSPQGQGTEAFF.

Written as DNA, the CDR3 is TGCGCCAGCAGCCAGGACAGGGGAGATCAGCCCCAGCATTTT. It encodes CASSQDRGDQPQHF. This chain connects TRBV5-1 to TRBJ1-5; TRBD1 matches at 9 bases. J lost 5 bases, V lost 4 bases, and 4 bases had no gene match. CDR1 is SGHRS and CDR2 is YFSETQ in the germline V gene. The CDR3 is 14 amino acids.

This clonotype was detected only a few times. The rearrangement links TRBV20-1 to TRBJ2-7; tentative D call: TRBD2 (6 bases). This CDR3 has 12 amino acids. V lost 5 bases, J lost 2 bases, and 10 bases lay in between. The germline V gene has CDR1 DFQATT and CDR2 SNEGSKA (reference sequence). CDR3 bases: TGCAGTGCTTCGCGGGGCACCTACGAGCAGTACTTC. Translation gives CSASRGTYEQYF.

The chain couples TRBV2 to TRBJ2-1, with unresolved D. V was cut by 6 bases and J by 0 bases, with 9 bases left in between. Germline values: CDR1 SNHLY, CDR2 FYNNEI. CDR3 length: 14 amino acids. The DNA for the CDR3 is TGTGCCAGCAGGAGCTCTGGCTCCTACAATGAGCAGTTCTTC. Translated, it gives CASRSSGSYNEQFF.

This clonotype has more than one count but fewer than ten. V and J are TRBV18 and TRBJ1-5, with 7 nucleotides matching TRBD1. Germline CDR1 KGHSH, CDR2 LQKENI. This CDR3 contains 18 residues. The V gene end was trimmed by 4 bases and the J gene end by 4 bases; junction bases not matched to a gene: 16. The CDR3 bases are TGTGCCAGCTCACGGGCCGGACAGAGAGGGGGCTGGAATCAGCCCCAGCATTTT. Translated, it gives CASSRAGQRGGWNQPQHF.

The table lists this clonotype with many counts. The chain carries TRBV5-1 and TRBJ2-2, with TRBD2 identical over 7 bases. This CDR3 contains 15 residues. The junction had 3 bases not matched to a gene; V was cut back by 4 bases and J by 0 bases. CDR1 SGHRS and CDR2 YFSETQ come from the germline V gene. CDR3 nucleotide sequence: TGCGCCAGCAGCACCAGCGGGGCGAACACCGGGGAGCTGTTTTTT. It translates to CASSTSGANTGELFF.

The chain employs TRBV29-1 and TRBJ1-1, with D perhaps TRBD1 (6 bases). With 4 bases removed from V and 1 base from J, the gap between germline ends came to 16 bases. This CDR3 region has 15 residues. Per germline, CDR1 SQVTM and CDR2 ANQGSEA. Here the CDR3 reads CSVAIRGIQNTEAFF. The CDR3 bases are TGCAGCGTTGCCATCAGGGGAATTCAGAACACTGAAGCTTTCTTT.

This clonotype appeared many times. V and J are TRBV5-8 and TRBJ1-2; no definite D call. In germline, CDR1 is SGHTS, CDR2 YDEGEE. Trimming removed 0 bases at V and 4 bases at J, with 10 bases between. The CDR3 sequence is 14 residues long. CDR3 region: CASSLEAASYGYTF. The CDR3 bases are TGTGCCAGCAGCTTGGAGGCGGCCAGCTATGGCTACACCTTC.

J is TRBJ2-3 and V is TRBV20-1; D unclear. Germline CDR1 is DFQATT and CDR2 is SNEGSKA (reference sequence). The CDR3 sequence is 11 residues long. Trimming pared 0 bases from V and 8 bases from J, leaving 6 bases between. CDR3: CSARDNPTQYF. CDR3 nucleotides: TGCAGTGCTAGAGATAATCCTACGCAGTATTTT.

This clonotype was recorded at least ten times. This chain connects TRBV20-1 to TRBJ2-2, with TRBD2 matching over 12 bases. This CDR3 spans 15 amino acids. V shed 6 bases, J shed 4 bases, and the junction held 6 bases outside the gene matches. Germline CDR1 and CDR2: DFQATT and SNEGSKA (reference sequence). The CDR3 loop is CSAPGTSGLTGELFF. CDR3 DNA: TGCAGTGCGCCCGGGACTAGCGGGCTCACCGGGGAGCTGTTTTTT.

This rearrangement joins TRBV5-1 to TRBJ1-4; a possible D gene is TRBD1 (5 bases). Trimming left V 2 bases short and J 2 bases short, with 10 bases between. The length of the CDR3 is 15 residues. From germline, CDR1 is SGHRS and CDR2 YFSETQ. In nucleotides, the CDR3 is TGCGCCAGCAGCTTCGGTCGGGGGACTAATGAAAAACTGTTTTTT. Its protein product is CASSFGRGTNEKLFF.

The rearrangement joins TRBV5-3 to TRBJ2-5; D is tentatively TRBD1 or TRBD2 (5 bases each). TRBV5-3 is filed as an ORF, its function uncertain. Trimming pared 8 bases from V and 4 bases from J, leaving 18 bases between. The CDR3 is made up of 14 amino acids. CDR3 residues: CASSERYGGETQYF. CDR3 sequence (DNA): TGTGCCAGCAGCGAACGGTATGGGGGAGAGACCCAGTACTTC.

The J gene is TRBJ2-2, the V gene TRBV29-1; 11 bases agree with TRBD1. The V and J ends lost 4 bases and 1 base, in that order; junction bases with no gene match: 5. The CDR3 is 16 residues long. Looked up from germline, CDR1 is SQVTM and CDR2 is ANQGSEA. CDR3 loop: CSVGPGQGGNTGELFF. CDR3 coding DNA: TGCAGCGTTGGTCCGGGACAGGGGGGGAACACCGGGGAGCTGTTTTTT.

On this clonotype itself: The junction and the germline gene differ at one end; a read error may be behind it. The rearrangement joins TRBV11-2 to TRBJ1-6, with D unclear. The length of the CDR3 is 15 residues. Per the germline V gene, CDR1 is SGHAT and CDR2 is FQNNGV. CDR3 sequence: CASSLDAQTNSPLHF. For the CDR3, the DNA is TGTGCCAGTAGCTTAGACGCACAGACAAATTCACCCCTCCACTTT.

This sequence joins TRBV29-1 and TRBJ1-2; D gene ambiguous. CDR3 length: 14 residues. Per the germline V gene, CDR1 is SQVTM and CDR2 is ANQGSEA. V was clipped by 3 bases and J by 4 bases, with 15 bases between them. The CDR3 region is CSVDNVGLSYGYTF. The DNA of the CDR3 is TGCAGCGTTGATAACGTAGGACTAAGCTATGGCTACACCTTC.

This clonotype was found a few times. V gene TRBV29-1 combines with J gene TRBJ2-3; no clear D gene. V lost 2 bases and J 6 bases, leaving 6 bases between the germline ends. Germline V gives CDR1 SQVTM, CDR2 ANQGSEA. The CDR3 extends over 11 amino acids. CDR3 coding DNA: TGCAGCGTTGAAACCCCGGATACGCAGTATTTT. Its protein is CSVETPDTQYF.

The rearrangement links TRBV20-1 to TRBJ1-6; the D gene is possibly TRBD1 (5 bases). This CDR3 is 16 amino acids long. CDR1 and CDR2 from the germline V gene are DFQATT and SNEGSKA (reference sequence). V lost 0 bases and J 8 bases, leaving 17 bases between the germline ends. The CDR3 protein is CSARETRARSDSPLHF. The CDR3 DNA reads TGCAGTGCTAGAGAAACCAGGGCAAGGTCGGATTCACCCCTCCACTTT.

This clonotype was observed at least ten times. The rearrangement uses TRBV7-2 and TRBJ2-3, with D possibly matching TRBD2 (5 bases). The CDR3 spans 15 residues. Germline V gene lookup returns CDR1 SGHTA and CDR2 FQGNSA. Between the trimmed V and J ends, which lost 1 base and 2 bases, there was a span of 10 bases. CDR3 DNA: TGTGCCAGCAGCTTAGAACGGGGTTACACAGATACGCAGTATTTT. Its protein product is CASSLERGYTDTQYF.

This clonotype was observed many times. This chain joins TRBV20-1 and TRBJ2-3; D not certain. V lost 0 bases and J 2 bases, leaving 12 bases between the germline ends. Germline V gene sequence: CDR1 DFQATT, CDR2 SNEGSKA (reference sequence). This CDR3 comprises 15 residues. CDR3: CSARDLAVPTDTQYF. CDR3 bases: TGCAGTGCTAGAGATCTGGCGGTACCCACAGATACGCAGTATTTT.